This T cell receptor (beta chain) was sequenced in a study of blood T cell repertoires in COVID-19. Here immunoSEQ multiplex PCR was the method, and the copy in TCRdb shows in-frame clones only, minus some. The sample holds about 180,000 clones, over 75% seen once. The J segment lost 5 bases and the V segment lost 4 bases, leaving 13 bases of the junction unmatched. The CDR3 length is 16 residues. Germline values: CDR1 SGHRS, CDR2 YFSETQ. The sequence was obtained from a man aged 55-75 years with acute or convalescent COVID-19. The sequenced sample was peripheral blood. The chain joins TRBV5-1 to TRBJ2-7, with TRBD1 identical over 9 bases. CDR3 in amino acids: CASSPQAGTGINEQYF. In DNA form, the CDR3 reads TGCGCCAGCAGCCCTCAAGCCGGGACAGGGATCAACGAGCAGTACTTC.